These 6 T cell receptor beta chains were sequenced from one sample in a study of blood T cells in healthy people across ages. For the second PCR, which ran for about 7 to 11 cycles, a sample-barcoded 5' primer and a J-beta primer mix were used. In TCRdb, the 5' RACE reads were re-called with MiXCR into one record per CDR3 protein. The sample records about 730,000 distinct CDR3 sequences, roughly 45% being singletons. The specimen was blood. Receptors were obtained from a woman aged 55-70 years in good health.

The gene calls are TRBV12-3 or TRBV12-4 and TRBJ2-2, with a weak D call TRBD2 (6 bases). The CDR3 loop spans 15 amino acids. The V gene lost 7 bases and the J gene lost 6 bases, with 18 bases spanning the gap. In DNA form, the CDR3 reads TGTGCCAGCACCCCTCAGGGTCCGGGGGCCGGGGAGCTGTTTTTT. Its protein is CASTPQGPGAGELFF.

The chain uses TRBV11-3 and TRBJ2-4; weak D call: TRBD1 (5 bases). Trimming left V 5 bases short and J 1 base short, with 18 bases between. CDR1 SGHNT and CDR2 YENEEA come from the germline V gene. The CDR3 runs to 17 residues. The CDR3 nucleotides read TGTGCCAGCAGCCCCCCAATTGGGGCCGGGGCCAAAAACATTCAGTACTTC. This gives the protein CASSPPIGAGAKNIQYF.

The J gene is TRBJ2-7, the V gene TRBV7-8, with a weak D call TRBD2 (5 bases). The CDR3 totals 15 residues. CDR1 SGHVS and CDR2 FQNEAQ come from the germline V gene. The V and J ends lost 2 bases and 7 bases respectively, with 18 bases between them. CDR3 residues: CASSLKSAGYNEQYF. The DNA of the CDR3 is TGTGCCAGCAGCTTAAAATCCGCGGGCTACAATGAGCAGTACTTC. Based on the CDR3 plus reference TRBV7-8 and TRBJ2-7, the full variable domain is GAGVSQSPRYKVAKRGQDVALRCDPISGHVSLFWYQQALGQGPEFLTYFQNEAQLDKSGLPSDRFFAERPEGSVSTLKIQRTQQEDSAVYLCASSLKSAGYNEQYFGPGTRLTVT.

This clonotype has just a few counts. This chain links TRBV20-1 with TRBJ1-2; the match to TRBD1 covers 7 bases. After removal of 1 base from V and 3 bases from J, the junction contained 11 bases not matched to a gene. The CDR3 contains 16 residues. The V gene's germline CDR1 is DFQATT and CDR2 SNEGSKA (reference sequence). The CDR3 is CSARAESRDSYYGYTF. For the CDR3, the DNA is TGCAGTGCTAGAGCCGAGTCCCGGGACAGTTACTATGGCTACACCTTC.

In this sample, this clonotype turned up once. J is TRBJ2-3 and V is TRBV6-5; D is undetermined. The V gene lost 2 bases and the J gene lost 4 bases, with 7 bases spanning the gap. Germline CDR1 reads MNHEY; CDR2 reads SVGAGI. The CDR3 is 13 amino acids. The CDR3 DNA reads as TGTGCCAGCAGTTACGTTGGGGCAGATACGCAGTATTTT. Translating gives CASSYVGADTQYF.

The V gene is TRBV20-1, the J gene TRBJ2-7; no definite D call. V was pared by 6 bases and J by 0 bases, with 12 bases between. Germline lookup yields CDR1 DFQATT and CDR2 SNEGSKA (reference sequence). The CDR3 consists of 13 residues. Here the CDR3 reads CSADGSSSYEQYF. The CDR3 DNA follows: TGCAGTGCCGACGGTTCGAGCTCCTACGAGCAGTACTTC.